The entry below gives a single TCR beta chain sequence along with its context. The CDR3 has 14 amino acids. Looked up from germline, CDR1 is SGHAT and CDR2 is FQDESV (reference sequence). The V gene end was trimmed by 2 bases and the J gene end by 11 bases; junction bases not matched to a gene: 11. Per the original methods: Reference gene primer amplification in the assay estimated nucleated cell counts. Sequencing used immunoSEQ multiplex PCR; TCRdb keeps in-frame clones, though not all of them. D and trimming were read from the DNA, whereas the V and J calls and clone size are those reported in that table. Counted here are roughly 260,000 clones, roughly 87% occurring once; the ten biggest clones make up roughly 2.4%. This record belongs to a study of blood T cell repertoires in COVID-19. At the level of the study: Researchers got acute and convalescent COVID-19 samples from the United States, Italy and Spain. PBMCs, B-cell-depleted T cells, or T cells provided the cDNA or gDNA that made up the material.

Source material: peripheral blood. The source is a woman aged 45-65 years who had recovered from COVID-19. The chain is built from TRBV11-1 and TRBJ1-1, with 7 bases that match TRBD1. CDR3 sequence: CASSLYTGAARAFF. For the CDR3, the DNA is TGTGCCAGCAGCTTATACACAGGGGCTGCCAGGGCTTTCTTT.